This T cell receptor (beta chain) is drawn from a study of long-term antiretroviral therapy in people with HIV. Study conclusions and caveats: Among HIV repertoires, CDR3 length ranges were narrower than those of controls. Documentation of ART adherence, viral resistance or therapy changes was absent.

This CDR3 is 16 amino acids long. Looked up from germline, CDR1 is SGHNT and CDR2 is YYREEE (reference sequence). Trimming stripped 4 bases from V and 3 bases from J, with 16 bases between. A v3.0 immunoSEQ assay was performed at survey level. The data were produced by immunoSEQ multiplex PCR, yet TCRdb's version contains in-frame clones alone and is incomplete. The sample has 32,000 or so clones, about 82% seen once. Turning to this clone: What it binds is unknown.

This clonotype was sampled from a man between 18 and 29 years old with HIV. This material consisted of unsorted PBMCs, taken 3.3 years after starting antiretroviral therapy. This sequence joins TRBV5-4 and TRBJ2-2; possibly TRBD1 for D (9 bases). CDR3 in DNA: TGTGCCAGCAGCCGGGGGGGACAGGGTTACACCGGGGAGCTGTTTTTT. It codes for CASSRGGQGYTGELFF.